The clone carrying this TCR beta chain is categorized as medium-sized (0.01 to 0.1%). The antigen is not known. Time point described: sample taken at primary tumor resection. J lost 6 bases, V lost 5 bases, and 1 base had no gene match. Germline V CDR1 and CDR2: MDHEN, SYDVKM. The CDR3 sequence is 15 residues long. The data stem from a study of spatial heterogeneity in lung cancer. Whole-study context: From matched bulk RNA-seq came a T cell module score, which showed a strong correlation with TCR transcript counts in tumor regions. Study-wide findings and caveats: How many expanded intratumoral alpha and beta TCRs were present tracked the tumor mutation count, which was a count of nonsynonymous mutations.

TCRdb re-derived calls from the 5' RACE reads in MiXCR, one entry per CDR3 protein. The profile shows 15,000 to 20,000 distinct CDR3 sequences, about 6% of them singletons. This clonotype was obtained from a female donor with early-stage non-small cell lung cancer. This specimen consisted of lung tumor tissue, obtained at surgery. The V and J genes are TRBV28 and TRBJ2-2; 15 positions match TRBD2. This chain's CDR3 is CASSRTSGRAGELFF. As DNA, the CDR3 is TGTGCCAGCAGTCGGACTAGCGGGAGGGCCGGGGAGCTGTTTTTT.